Here is one TCR beta chain with its context. The antigen is unknown. The data were taken from a study of vaccination and CD4 T cells after COVID-19. Study-wide background: At a median approximately 100 days (range 35 to 161) after diagnosis, post-COVID samples were drawn. Overlapping peptides of the spike proteins of SARS-CoV-2, HCoV-NL63, HCoV-OC43 and HCoV-229E were used for cell stimulation.

CDR3 size: 16 residues. V was clipped by 0 bases and J by 0 bases, with 7 bases between them. Germline V CDR1 and CDR2: SGHRS, YFSETQ. With the Oncomine TCR Beta short-read assay, DNA from cultured CD4+ T cells was sequenced. TCRdb recomputed calls from the PCR reads with MiXCR, one row per CDR3 protein. This repertoire shows just over 15,000 distinct CDR3 sequences, over 45% found once; its top ten account for roughly 16%. The treatment here: approximately 10-day PBMC culture with coronavirus spike peptide pools or control peptides (ViraFEST assay). Alongside about 10 IU/ml IL-2 and around 10 ug/ml peptide pools, PBMCs were cultured at a few million per well.

Sequenced here: CD4+ T cells from blood, cultured in vitro, sampled before SARS-CoV-2 vaccination. The chain carries TRBV5-1 and TRBJ2-6; D gene uncertain. The clonotype comes from a human donor who had recovered from COVID-19. DNA of the CDR3: TGCGCCAGCAGCTTGGTTGTGGTCTCTGGGGCCAACGTCCTGACTTTC. Its protein is CASSLVVVSGANVLTF.